This record covers a single T cell receptor (beta chain). V lost 7 bases and J lost 2; bases outside the gene matches: 7. The CDR3 runs 14 residues. Germline-derived CDR1 and CDR2 are LNHDA and SQIVND (reference sequence). Authors' processing steps: There were no quality scores in the junction-only immunoSEQ sequences, so filtering differed. The table came from immunoSEQ multiplex PCR; TCRdb's copy has only in-frame clones and leaves some out. V and J calls plus clone size are reproduced from that table; the DNA served to infer D and trimming. The sample includes around 1.9 million clones, 90% to 95% seen only once; the top ten take under 2%. These data come from a study of shared clonotypes between healthy human individuals. Study in general: The cohort had two women and a few men, ages 18 to 49. CD4 naive cells filled three plates per donor, CD4 memory three, CD8 naive two and CD8 memory one.

Cells designated naive CD8 were CD45RO-negative and were positively selected for CCR7, with terminally differentiated effector memory CD45RA+ cells excluded. The rearrangement links TRBV19 to TRBJ2-7; 8 bases are shared with TRBD1. Sequenced material: naive CD8+ T cells from PBMCs. The TCR comes from a young man in good health. Some clones in this sample may be carry-over from other donors' samples. The CDR3: CASTSRDRTYEQYF. In nucleotides, the CDR3 is TGTGCCAGTACCAGCCGGGACAGGACCTACGAGCAGTACTTC.